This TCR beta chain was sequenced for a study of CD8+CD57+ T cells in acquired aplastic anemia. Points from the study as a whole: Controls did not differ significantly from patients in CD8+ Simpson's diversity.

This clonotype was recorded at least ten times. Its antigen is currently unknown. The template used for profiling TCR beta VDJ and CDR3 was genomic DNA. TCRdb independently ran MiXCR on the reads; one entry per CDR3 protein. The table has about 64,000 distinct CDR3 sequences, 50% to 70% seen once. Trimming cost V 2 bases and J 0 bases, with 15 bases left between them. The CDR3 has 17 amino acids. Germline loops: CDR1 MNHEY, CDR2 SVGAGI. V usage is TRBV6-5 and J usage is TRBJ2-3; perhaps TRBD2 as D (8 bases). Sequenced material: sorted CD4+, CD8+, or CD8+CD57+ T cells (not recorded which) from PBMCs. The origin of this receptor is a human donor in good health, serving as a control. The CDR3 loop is CASSYPGGTASTDTQYF. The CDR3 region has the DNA TGTGCCAGCAGTTACCCGGGGGGGACAGCTAGCACAGATACGCAGTATTTT.